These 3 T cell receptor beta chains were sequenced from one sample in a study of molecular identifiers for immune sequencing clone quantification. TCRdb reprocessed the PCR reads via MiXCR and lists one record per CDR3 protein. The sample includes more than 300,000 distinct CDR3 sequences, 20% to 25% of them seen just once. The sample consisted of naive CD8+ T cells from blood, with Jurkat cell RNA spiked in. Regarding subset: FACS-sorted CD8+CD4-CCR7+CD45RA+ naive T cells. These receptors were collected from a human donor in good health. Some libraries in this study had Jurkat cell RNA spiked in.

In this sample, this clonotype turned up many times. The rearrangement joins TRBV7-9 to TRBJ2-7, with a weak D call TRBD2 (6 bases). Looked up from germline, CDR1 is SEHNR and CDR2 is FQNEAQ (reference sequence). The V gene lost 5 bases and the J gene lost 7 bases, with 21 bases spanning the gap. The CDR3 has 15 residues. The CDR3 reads CASSQGGGPKLEQYF. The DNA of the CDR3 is TGTGCCAGCAGCCAGGGCGGAGGGCCTAAGTTGGAGCAGTACTTC.

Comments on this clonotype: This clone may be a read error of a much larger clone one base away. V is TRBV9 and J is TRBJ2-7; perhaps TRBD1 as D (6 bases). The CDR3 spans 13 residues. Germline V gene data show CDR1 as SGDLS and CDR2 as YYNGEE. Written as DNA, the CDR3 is TGTGCCAGCAGCGTAGGAGATGGGGGCGAGCGGTACTTC. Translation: CASSVGDGGERYF.

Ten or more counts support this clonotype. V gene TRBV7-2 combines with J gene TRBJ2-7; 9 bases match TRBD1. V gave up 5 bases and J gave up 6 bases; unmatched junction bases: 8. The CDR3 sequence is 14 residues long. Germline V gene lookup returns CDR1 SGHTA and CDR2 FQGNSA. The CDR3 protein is CASSQTGGPSEQYF. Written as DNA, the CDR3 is TGTGCCAGCAGCCAGACAGGGGGACCGTCCGAGCAGTACTTC.